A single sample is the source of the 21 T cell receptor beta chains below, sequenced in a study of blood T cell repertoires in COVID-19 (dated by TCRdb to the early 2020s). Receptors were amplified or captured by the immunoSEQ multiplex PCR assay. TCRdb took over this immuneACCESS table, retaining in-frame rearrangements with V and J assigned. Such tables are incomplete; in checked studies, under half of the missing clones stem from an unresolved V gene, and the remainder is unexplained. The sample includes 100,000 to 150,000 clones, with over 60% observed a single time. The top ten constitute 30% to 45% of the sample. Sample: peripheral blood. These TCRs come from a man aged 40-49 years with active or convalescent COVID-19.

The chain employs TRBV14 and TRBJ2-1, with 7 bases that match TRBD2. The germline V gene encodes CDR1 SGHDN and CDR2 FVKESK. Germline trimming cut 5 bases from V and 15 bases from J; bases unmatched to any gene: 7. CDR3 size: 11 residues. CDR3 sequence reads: CASSSGTTLFF. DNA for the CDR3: TGTGCCAGCAGCTCCGGGACTACTCTGTTCTTC.

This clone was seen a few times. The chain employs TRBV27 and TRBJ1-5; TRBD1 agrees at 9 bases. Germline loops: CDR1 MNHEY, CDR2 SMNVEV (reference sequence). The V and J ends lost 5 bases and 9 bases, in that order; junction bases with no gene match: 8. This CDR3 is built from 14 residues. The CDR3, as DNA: TGTGCCAGCAGTCCACAGGGGGCCCTCATGCCCCAGCATTTT. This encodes CASSPQGALMPQHF.

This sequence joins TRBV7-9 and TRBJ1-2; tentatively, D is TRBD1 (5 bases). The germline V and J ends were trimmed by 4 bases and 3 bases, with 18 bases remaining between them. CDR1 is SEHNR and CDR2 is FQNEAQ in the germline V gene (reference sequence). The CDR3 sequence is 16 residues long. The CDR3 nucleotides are TGTGCCAGCAGCTCATATAGTCAGGGATTACACTATGGCTACACCTTC. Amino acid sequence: CASSSYSQGLHYGYTF.

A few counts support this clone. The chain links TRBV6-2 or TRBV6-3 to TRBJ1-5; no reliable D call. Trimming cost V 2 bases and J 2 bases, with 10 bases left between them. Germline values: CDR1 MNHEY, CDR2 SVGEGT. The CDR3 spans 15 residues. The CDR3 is CASSYAGIGNQPQHF. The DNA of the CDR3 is TGTGCCAGCAGTTACGCGGGGATCGGCAATCAGCCCCAGCATTTT.

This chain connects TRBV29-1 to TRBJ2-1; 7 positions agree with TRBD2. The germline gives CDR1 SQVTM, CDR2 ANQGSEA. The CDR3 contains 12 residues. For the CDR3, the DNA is TGCAGAGTTATGGCGGGAGTTAATGAGCAGTTCTTC. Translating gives CRVMAGVNEQFF.

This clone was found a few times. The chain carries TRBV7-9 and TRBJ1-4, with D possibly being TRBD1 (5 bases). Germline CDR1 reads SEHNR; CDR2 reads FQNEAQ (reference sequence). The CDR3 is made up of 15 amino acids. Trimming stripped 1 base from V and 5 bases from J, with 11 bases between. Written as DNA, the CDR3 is TGTGCCAGCAGCTTAGGCGGGGGAGAAAATGAAAAACTGTTTTTT. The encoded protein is CASSLGGGENEKLFF.

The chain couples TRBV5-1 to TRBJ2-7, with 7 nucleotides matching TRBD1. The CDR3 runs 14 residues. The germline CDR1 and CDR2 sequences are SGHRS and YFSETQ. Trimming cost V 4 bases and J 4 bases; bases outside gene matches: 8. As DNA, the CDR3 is TGCGCCAGCAGCGCCACCGGGACAGCGTACGAGCAGTACTTC. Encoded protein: CASSATGTAYEQYF.

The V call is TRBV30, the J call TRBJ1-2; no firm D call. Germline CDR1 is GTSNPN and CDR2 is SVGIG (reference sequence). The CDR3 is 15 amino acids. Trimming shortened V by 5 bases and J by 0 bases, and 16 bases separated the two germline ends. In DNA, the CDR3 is TGTGCCTGGGAAAAAAGCAGGTCCGCTAACTATGGCTACACCTTC. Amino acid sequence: CAWEKSRSANYGYTF.

The CDR3 DNA follows: TGTGCCAGCACCCGGGACAGGGGCTCCTCAAATTCACCCCTCCACTTT. Residues: CASTRDRGSSNSPLHF. The rearrangement uses TRBV9 and TRBJ1-6, with 10 bases that match TRBD1. The CDR3 totals 16 residues. Germline assignment: CDR1 SGDLS and CDR2 YYNGEE. After removal of 6 bases from V and 7 bases from J, the junction contained 10 bases not matched to a gene.

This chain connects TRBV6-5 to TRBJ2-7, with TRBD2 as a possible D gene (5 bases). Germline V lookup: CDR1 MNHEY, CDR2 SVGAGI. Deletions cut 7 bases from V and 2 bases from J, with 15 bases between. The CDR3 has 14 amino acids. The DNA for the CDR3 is TGTGCCAGCACTACGGGATCTAGCCCCTACGAGCAGTACTTC. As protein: CASTTGSSPYEQYF.

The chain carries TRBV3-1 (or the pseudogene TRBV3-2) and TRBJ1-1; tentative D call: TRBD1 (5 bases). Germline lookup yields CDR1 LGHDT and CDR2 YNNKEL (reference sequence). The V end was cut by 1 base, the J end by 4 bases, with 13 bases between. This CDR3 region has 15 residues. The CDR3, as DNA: TGTGCCAGCAGCCAAGTCCCCACAGGTGGCACTGAAGCTTTCTTT. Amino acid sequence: CASSQVPTGGTEAFF.

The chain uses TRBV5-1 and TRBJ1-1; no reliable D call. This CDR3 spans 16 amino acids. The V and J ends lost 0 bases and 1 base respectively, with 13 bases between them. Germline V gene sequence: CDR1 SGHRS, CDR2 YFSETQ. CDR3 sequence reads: CASSLGRQAGNTEAFF. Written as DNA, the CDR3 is TGCGCCAGCAGCTTGGGCCGCCAAGCGGGGAACACTGAAGCTTTCTTT.

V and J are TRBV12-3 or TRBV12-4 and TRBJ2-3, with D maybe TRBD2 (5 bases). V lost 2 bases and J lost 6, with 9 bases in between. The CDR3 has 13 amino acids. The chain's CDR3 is CASSLRGGDTQYF. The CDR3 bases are TGTGCCAGCAGTTTACGGGGTGGTGATACGCAGTATTTT.

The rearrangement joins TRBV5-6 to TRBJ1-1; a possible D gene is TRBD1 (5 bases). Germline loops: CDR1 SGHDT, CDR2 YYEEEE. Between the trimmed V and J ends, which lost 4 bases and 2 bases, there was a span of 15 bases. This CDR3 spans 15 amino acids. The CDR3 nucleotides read TGTGCCAGCAGCCCCTTTCCGGGGGGAAACACTGAAGCTTTCTTT. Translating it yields CASSPFPGGNTEAFF.

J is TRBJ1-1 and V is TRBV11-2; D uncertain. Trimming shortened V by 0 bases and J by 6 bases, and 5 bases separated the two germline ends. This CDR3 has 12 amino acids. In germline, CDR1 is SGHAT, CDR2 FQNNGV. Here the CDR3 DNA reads TGTGCCAGCAGCTTAGAAGCACCTGAAGCTTTCTTT. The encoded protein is CASSLEAPEAFF.

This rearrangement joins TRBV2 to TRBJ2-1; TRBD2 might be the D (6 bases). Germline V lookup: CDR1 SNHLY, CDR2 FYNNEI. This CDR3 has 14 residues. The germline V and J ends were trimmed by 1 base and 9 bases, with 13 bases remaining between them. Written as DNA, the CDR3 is TGTGCCAGCAGTGAAGGACTAGATGTGGGTGAGCAGTTCTTC. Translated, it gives CASSEGLDVGEQFF.

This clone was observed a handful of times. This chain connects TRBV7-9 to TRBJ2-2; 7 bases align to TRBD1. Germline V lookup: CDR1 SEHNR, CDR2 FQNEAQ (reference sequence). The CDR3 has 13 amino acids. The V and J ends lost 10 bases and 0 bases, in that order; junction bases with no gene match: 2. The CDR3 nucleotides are TGTGCCATACAGGGGACGAACACCGGGGAGCTGTTTTTT. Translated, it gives CAIQGTNTGELFF. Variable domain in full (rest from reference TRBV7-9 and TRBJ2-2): DTGVSQNPRHKITKRGQNVTFRCDPISEHNRLYWYRQTLGQGPEFLTYFQNEAQLEKSRLLSDRFSAERPKGSFSTLEIQRTEQGDSAMYLCAIQGTNTGELFFGEGSRLTVL.

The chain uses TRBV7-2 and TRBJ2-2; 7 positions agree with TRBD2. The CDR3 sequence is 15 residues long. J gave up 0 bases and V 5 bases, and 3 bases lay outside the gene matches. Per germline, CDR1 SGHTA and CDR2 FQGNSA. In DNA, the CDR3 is TGTGCCAGCAGCCGCGGGGGTGCGAACACCGGGGAGCTGTTTTTT. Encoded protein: CASSRGGANTGELFF.

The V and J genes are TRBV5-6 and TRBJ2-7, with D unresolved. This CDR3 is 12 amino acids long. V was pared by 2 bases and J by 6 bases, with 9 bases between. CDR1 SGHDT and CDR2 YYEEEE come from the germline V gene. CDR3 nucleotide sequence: TGTGCCAGCAGCTTTCCTTCGGGCGAGCAGTACTTC. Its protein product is CASSFPSGEQYF.

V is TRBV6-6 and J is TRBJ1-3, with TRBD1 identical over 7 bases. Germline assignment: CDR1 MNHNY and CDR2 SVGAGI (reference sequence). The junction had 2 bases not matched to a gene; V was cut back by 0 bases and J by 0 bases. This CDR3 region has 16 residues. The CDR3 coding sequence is TGTGCCAGCAGTTACTCACAGGGGAGCTCTGGAAACACCATATATTTT. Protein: CASSYSQGSSGNTIYF.

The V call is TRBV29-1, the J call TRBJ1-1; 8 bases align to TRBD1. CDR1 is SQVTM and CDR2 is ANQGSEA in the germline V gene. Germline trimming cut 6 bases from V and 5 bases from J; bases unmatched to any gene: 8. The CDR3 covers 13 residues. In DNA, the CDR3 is TGCAGCGTGGTAGGACAGGGAGGAACTGAAGCTTTCTTT. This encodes CSVVGQGGTEAFF.